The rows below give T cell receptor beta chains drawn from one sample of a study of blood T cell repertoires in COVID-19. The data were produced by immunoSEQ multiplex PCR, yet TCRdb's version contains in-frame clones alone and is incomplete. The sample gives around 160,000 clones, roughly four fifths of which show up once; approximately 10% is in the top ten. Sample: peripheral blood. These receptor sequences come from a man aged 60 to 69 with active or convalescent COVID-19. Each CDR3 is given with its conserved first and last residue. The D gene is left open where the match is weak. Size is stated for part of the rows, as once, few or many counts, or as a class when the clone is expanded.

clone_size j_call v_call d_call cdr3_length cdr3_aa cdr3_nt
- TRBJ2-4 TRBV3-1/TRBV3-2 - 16 CASSQVGQGAKNIQYF TGTGCCAGCAGCCAAGTCGGGCAGGGGGCCAAAAACATTCAGTACTTC
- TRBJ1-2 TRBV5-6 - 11 CASSLLRGYTF TGTGCCAGCAGCCTACTACGTGGCTACACCTTC
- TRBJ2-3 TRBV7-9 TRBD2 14 CASRTSGIADTQYF TGTGCCAGCCGGACTAGCGGGATTGCAGATACGCAGTATTTT
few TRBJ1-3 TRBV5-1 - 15 CASSLGGATGNTIYF TGCGCCAGCAGCTTGGGGGGAGCGACTGGAAACACCATATATTTT
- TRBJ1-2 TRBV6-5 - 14 CASSYSIQGVGYTF TGTGCCAGCAGTTACTCGATTCAAGGGGTTGGCTACACCTTC
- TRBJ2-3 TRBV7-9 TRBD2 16 CASSLAAGVGTDTQYF TGTGCCAGCAGCTTAGCGGCGGGAGTGGGCACAGATACGCAGTATTTT
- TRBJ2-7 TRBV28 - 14 CASRPGQFFNEQYF TGTGCCAGCAGGCCTGGACAGTTTTTCAACGAGCAGTACTTC
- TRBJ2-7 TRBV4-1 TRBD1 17 CASSRKTQGVPPYEQYF TGCGCCAGCAGCCGCAAAACCCAGGGGGTCCCGCCCTACGAGCAGTACTTC
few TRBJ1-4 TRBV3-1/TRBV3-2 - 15 CASSQDLGVALKLFF TGTGCCAGCAGCCAAGATCTGGGAGTTGCTTTAAAACTGTTTTTT
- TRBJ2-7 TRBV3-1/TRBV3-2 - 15 CASSRDRGNLYEQYF TGTGCCAGCAGCCGAGACAGAGGAAACCTCTACGAGCAGTACTTC
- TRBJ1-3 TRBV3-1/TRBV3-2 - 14 CASSHRVERNTIYF TGTGCCAGCAGCCACAGGGTTGAAAGAAACACCATATATTTT
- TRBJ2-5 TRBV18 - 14 CASSPLSELGTQYF TGTGCCAGCTCACCACTCTCCGAACTTGGGACCCAGTACTTC
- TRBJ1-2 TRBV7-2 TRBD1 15 CASSAHGQGTYGYTF TGTGCCAGCAGCGCGCATGGACAGGGGACCTATGGCTACACCTTC
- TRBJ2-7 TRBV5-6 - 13 CASSPWASYEQYF TGTGCCAGCAGCCCGTGGGCTTCCTACGAGCAGTACTTC
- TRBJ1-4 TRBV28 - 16 CASSLLAQSSNEKLFF TGTGCCAGCAGTTTACTAGCGCAGTCCTCTAATGAAAAACTGTTTTTT
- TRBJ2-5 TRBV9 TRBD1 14 CASSDGTAYSTQYF TGTGCCAGCAGCGACGGGACAGCCTATTCAACCCAGTACTTC
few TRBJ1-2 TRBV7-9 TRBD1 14 CASSIDRGDYGYTF TGTGCCAGCAGCATCGACAGGGGCGACTATGGCTACACCTTC
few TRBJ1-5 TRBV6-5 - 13 CASSYNINQPQHF TGTGCCAGCAGTTACAATATCAATCAGCCCCAGCATTTT
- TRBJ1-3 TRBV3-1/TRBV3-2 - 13 CASSPSPGNTIYF TGTGCCAGCAGCCCCTCCCCTGGAAACACCATATATTTT
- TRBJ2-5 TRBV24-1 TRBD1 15 CATSPGQGIGETQYF TGTGCCACCAGTCCGGGACAGGGGATTGGAGAGACCCAGTACTTC
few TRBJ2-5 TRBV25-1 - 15 CASTHDLGGSETQYF TGTGCCAGCACCCACGACTTAGGAGGATCAGAGACCCAGTACTTC
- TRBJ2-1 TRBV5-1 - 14 CASSLGGTSNEQFF TGCGCCAGCAGCTTGGGTGGTACCAGCAATGAGCAGTTCTTC
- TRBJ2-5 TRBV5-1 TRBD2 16 CASSLAHLAGGETQYF TGCGCCAGCAGCTTGGCGCACCTAGCGGGAGGGGAGACCCAGTACTTC
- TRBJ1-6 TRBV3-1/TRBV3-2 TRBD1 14 CASSQTGSNSPLHF TGTGCCAGCAGCCAGACAGGGTCGAATTCACCCCTCCACTTT
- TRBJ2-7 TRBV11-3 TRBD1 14 CASSPGQGSYEQYF TGTGCCAGCAGCCCCGGACAGGGTTCCTACGAGCAGTACTTC
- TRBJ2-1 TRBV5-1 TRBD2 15 CASSLSTSGSNEQFF TGCGCCAGCAGCTTGTCGACTAGCGGGAGCAATGAGCAGTTCTTC
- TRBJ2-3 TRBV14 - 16 CASSQGRRANTDTQYF TGTGCCAGCAGCCAAGGCCGGCGGGCAAACACAGATACGCAGTATTTT
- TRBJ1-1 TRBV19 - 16 CASIGGWTEPNTEAFF TGTGCCAGTATCGGCGGTTGGACAGAACCTAACACTGAAGCTTTCTTT
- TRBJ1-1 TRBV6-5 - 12 CASSSTASEAFF TGTGCCAGCAGCTCGACAGCGTCTGAAGCTTTCTTT
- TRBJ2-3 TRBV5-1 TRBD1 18 CASSLRLRDREEADTQYF TGCGCCAGCAGCTTGAGGTTAAGGGACAGGGAAGAAGCAGATACGCAGTATTTT
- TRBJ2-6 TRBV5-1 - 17 CASSLFTVLSGANVLTF TGCGCCAGCAGCTTATTTACAGTTCTCTCTGGGGCCAACGTCCTGACTTTC
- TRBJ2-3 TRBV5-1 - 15 CASSLLGLGTDTQYF TGCGCCAGCAGCTTGCTGGGGCTGGGCACAGATACGCAGTATTTT
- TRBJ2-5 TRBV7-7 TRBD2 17 CASSLGLATRQEETQYF TGTGCTAGCAGCTTAGGACTAGCGACCAGGCAGGAAGAGACCCAGTACTTC
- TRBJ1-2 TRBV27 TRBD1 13 CASRKTGVDGYTF TGTGCCAGCAGAAAGACAGGGGTCGATGGCTACACCTTC
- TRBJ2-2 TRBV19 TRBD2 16 CASSPSGTSGTGELFF TGTGCCAGTAGTCCCTCCGGGACTAGCGGGACCGGGGAGCTGTTTTTT
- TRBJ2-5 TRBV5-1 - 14 CASSMDGVQETQYF TGCGCCAGCAGCATGGACGGGGTACAAGAGACCCAGTACTTC
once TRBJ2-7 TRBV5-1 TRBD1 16 CASSYYPGQPPYEQYF TGCGCCAGCAGCTACTACCCGGGACAGCCCCCCTACGAGCAGTACTTC
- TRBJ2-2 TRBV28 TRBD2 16 CASSLLFLGGTGELFF TGTGCCAGCAGTTTATTGTTCCTGGGAGGGACCGGGGAGCTGTTTTTT
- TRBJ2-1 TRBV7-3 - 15 CASSLDNPDYNEQFF TGTGCCAGCAGCTTAGACAATCCAGACTACAATGAGCAGTTCTTC
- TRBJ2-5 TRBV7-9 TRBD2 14 CASSTSGTRAAQYF TGTGCCAGCAGCACCAGCGGGACCCGGGCGGCCCAGTACTTC
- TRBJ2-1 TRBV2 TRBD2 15 CASNGGGDSYNEQFF TGTGCCAGCAATGGGGGAGGGGACTCCTACAATGAGCAGTTCTTC